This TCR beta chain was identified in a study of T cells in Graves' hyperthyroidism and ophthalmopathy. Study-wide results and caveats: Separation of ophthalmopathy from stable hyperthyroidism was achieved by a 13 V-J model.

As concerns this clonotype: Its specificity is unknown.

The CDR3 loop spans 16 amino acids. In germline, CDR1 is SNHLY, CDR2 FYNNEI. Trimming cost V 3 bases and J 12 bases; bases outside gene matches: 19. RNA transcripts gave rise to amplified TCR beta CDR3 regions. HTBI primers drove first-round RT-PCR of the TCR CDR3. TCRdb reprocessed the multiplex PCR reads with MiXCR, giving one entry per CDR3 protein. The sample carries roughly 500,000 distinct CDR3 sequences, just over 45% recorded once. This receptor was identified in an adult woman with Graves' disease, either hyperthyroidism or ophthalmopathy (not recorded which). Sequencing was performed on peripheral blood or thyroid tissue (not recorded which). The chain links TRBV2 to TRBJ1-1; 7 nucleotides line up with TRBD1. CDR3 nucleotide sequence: TGTGCCAGCAGTGACATGGGGAGAAGGGGGCGCGGCGAGACTTTCTTT. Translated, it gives CASSDMGRRGRGETFF.